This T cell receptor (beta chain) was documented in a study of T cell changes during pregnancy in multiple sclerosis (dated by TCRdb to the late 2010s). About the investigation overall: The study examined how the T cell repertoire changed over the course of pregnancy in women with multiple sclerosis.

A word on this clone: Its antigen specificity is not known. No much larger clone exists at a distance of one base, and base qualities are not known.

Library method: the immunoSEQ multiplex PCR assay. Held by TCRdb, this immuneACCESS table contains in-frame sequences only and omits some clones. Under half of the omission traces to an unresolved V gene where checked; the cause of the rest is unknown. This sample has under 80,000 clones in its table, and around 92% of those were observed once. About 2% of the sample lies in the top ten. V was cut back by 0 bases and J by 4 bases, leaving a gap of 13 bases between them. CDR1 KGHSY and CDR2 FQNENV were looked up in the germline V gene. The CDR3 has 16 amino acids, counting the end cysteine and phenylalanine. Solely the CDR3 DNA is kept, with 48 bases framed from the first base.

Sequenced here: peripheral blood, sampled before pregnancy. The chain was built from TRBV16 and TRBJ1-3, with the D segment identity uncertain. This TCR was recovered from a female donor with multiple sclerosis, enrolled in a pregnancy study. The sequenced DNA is TGTGCCAGCAGCCAATCATTACAGTCAACAGGAAACACCATATATTTT. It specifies CASSQSLQSTGNTIYF.